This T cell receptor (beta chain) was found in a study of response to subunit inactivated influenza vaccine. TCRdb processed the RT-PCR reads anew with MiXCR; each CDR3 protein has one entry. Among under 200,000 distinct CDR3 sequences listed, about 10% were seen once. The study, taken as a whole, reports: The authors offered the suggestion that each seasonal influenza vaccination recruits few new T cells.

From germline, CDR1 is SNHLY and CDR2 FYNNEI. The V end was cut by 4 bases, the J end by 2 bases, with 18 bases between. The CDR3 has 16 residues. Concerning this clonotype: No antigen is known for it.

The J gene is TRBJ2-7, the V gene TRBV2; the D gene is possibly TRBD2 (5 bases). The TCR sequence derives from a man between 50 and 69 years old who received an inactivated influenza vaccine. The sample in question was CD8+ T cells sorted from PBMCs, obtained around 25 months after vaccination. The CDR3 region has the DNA TGTGCCAGCAGTGTCTGGGGAGACGAATTGACCTACGAGCAGTACTTC. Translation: CASSVWGDELTYEQYF.